The 28 T cell receptor beta chains below come from one sample, sequenced in a study of blood T cell repertoires in COVID-19. Assay used: immunoSEQ multiplex PCR; TCRdb lists only in-frame clones, some missing. This table has roughly 100,000 clones, 70% to 85% appearing once. Sequenced: peripheral blood. The receptors stem from a man aged 65 to 79 with acute or convalescent COVID-19.

The chain is built from TRBV15 and TRBJ2-7, with a tentative D call TRBD1 (5 bases). Germline CDR1 LNHNV, CDR2 YYDKDF (reference sequence). Trimming stripped 0 bases from V and 6 bases from J, with 12 bases between. The CDR3 sequence is 14 residues long. For the CDR3, the DNA is TGTGCCACCAGCAGAGAGGGGCTGAGAATCGAGCAGTACGTC. This codes for CATSREGLRIEQYV.

As DNA, the CDR3 is TGTGCCAGCAGTGTCCGGGGGGCACTTAATGAAAAACTGTTTTTT. It encodes CASSVRGALNEKLFF. The chain links TRBV3-1 (or the pseudogene TRBV3-2) to TRBJ1-4; a possible D gene is TRBD1 (6 bases). Trimming left V 6 bases short and J 4 bases short, with 15 bases between. Germline assignment: CDR1 LGHDT and CDR2 YNNKEL (reference sequence). This CDR3 has 15 amino acids.

This rearrangement joins TRBV30 to TRBJ1-2; 10 nucleotides match TRBD1. The germline V gene encodes CDR1 GTSNPN and CDR2 SVGIG (reference sequence). Trimming at V came to 2 bases and at J to 6 bases, leaving 9 bases not matched to a gene. The CDR3 consists of 15 residues. The CDR3 DNA is TGTGCCTGGAGTTCCGGGACAGGGGTAGTAGATGGCTACACCTTC. It encodes CAWSSGTGVVDGYTF.

The CDR3, as DNA: TGTGCCACCAGTGATCCTACTGTGCCAGGAAACACCATATATTTT. Its protein product is CATSDPTVPGNTIYF. The chain recombines TRBV24-1 with TRBJ1-3, with D unclear. This CDR3 has 15 residues. The germline CDR1 and CDR2 sequences are KGHDR and SFDVKD. V lost 3 bases to trimming and J lost 4 bases, with 12 bases between them.

This rearrangement joins TRBV29-1 to TRBJ2-5; TRBD1 agrees at 7 bases. This CDR3 contains 14 residues. With V trimmed by 7 bases and J by 4 bases, 12 bases remained unmatched. Germline-derived CDR1 and CDR2 are SQVTM and ANQGSEA. The CDR3 here is CSGLQGLLGETQYF. The CDR3 DNA follows: TGCAGCGGGTTACAGGGGCTGCTGGGAGAGACCCAGTACTTC.

The chain recombines TRBV10-1 with TRBJ2-5; D might be TRBD2 (6 bases). Trimming pared 6 bases from V and 5 bases from J, leaving 19 bases between. CDR3 length: 15 residues. Germline V gene sequence: CDR1 WNHNN, CDR2 SYGVQD (reference sequence). The CDR3 nucleotides are TGCGCCAGCAGCCCAGGGACTGGCAAAGGGGAGACCCAGTACTTC. This codes for CASSPGTGKGETQYF.

V is TRBV9 and J is TRBJ1-1; no reliable D call. V lost 5 bases, J lost 0 bases, and 8 bases lay in between. Germline CDR1 is SGDLS and CDR2 is YYNGEE. The CDR3 contains 13 residues. The CDR3: CASSAGMNTEAFF. The CDR3 DNA reads TGTGCCAGCAGTGCGGGAATGAACACTGAAGCTTTCTTT.

A few counts support this clone. This sequence joins TRBV7-9 and TRBJ1-1; D is perhaps TRBD1 (5 bases). This CDR3 has 17 amino acids. Trimming stripped 1 base from V and 1 base from J, with 16 bases between. The germline V gene has CDR1 SEHNR and CDR2 FQNEAQ (reference sequence). CDR3: CASSLEVLRAANTEAFF. In DNA form, the CDR3 reads TGTGCCAGCAGCTTAGAGGTCCTCAGGGCTGCGAACACTGAAGCTTTCTTT.

The table lists this clone with a count of one. This chain connects TRBV7-3 to TRBJ1-1; 9 bases line up with TRBD1. CDR3 length: 14 amino acids. Germline lookup yields CDR1 SGHTA and CDR2 FQGTGA. The trim removed 3 bases at V and 5 bases at J, leaving 4 bases unmatched. The CDR3 region is CASSFTGGGTEAFF. The CDR3 DNA is TGTGCCAGCAGCTTTACAGGGGGCGGGACTGAAGCTTTCTTT.

The rearrangement uses TRBV5-4 and TRBJ2-7, with TRBD2 matching 14 bases. With V trimmed by 3 bases and J by 5 bases, 1 base remained unmatched. The CDR3 spans 14 residues. From germline, CDR1 is SGHNT and CDR2 YYREEE (reference sequence). The DNA of the CDR3 is TGTGCCAGCAGCTGGGGACTAGCGGGAGACGAGCAGTACTTC. This gives the protein CASSWGLAGDEQYF.

The table lists this clone with a count of one. The chain couples TRBV5-6 to TRBJ2-1; 9 bases fit TRBD2. The V gene's germline CDR1 is SGHDT and CDR2 YYEEEE. V gave up 1 base and J gave up 7 bases; unmatched junction bases: 3. This CDR3 region has 14 residues. CDR3 loop: CASSLRLAVNEQFF. In nucleotides, the CDR3 is TGTGCCAGCAGCTTGAGACTAGCGGTGAATGAGCAGTTCTTC.

The V call is TRBV19, the J call TRBJ1-1, with D unclear. This CDR3 is built from 13 residues. Per the germline V gene, CDR1 is LNHDA and CDR2 is SQIVND (reference sequence). Trimming took off 3 bases at V and 2 bases at J, with 7 bases between the two ends. The CDR3 spells CASSMNRNTEAFF. The CDR3 nucleotides are TGTGCCAGTAGTATGAACAGAAACACTGAAGCTTTCTTT.

The chain is built from TRBV5-1 and TRBJ1-4; 7 positions match TRBD1. V lost 7 bases and J lost 6; bases outside the gene matches: 9. This CDR3 is built from 14 residues. Germline-derived CDR1 and CDR2 are SGHRS and YFSETQ. CDR3 in amino acids: CASGTGDTDEKLFF. In DNA form, the CDR3 reads TGCGCCAGCGGAACAGGGGATACGGATGAAAAACTGTTTTTT.

A few counts support this clone. J is TRBJ1-2 and V is TRBV7-3; TRBD1 matches 8 bases. Germline V lookup: CDR1 SGHTA, CDR2 FQGTGA. CDR3 length: 13 residues. With V trimmed by 11 bases and J by 3 bases, 8 bases remained unmatched. In DNA, the CDR3 is TGTGCCGGCCGAGACAGGGGAGACTATGGCTACACCTTC. Translation: CAGRDRGDYGYTF.

The rearrangement joins TRBV15 to TRBJ2-5, with D perhaps matching TRBD2 (7 bases). This CDR3 contains 15 residues. CDR1 LNHNV and CDR2 YYDKDF come from the germline V gene (reference sequence). V dropped 0 bases and J dropped 4 bases, with 12 bases sitting between them. The CDR3, as DNA: TGTGCCACCAGCAGAGATTCGGGGGGCGCAGAGACCCAGTACTTC. Protein product: CATSRDSGGAETQYF.

The sample holds a few counts of this clone. This chain links TRBV9 with TRBJ1-3; the D is unclear. This CDR3 is 15 amino acids long. From germline, CDR1 is SGDLS and CDR2 YYNGEE. Trimming shortened V by 0 bases and J by 0 bases, and 7 bases separated the two germline ends. This CDR3 reads CASSVGFSSGNTIYF. The CDR3 DNA reads as TGTGCCAGCAGCGTAGGATTCAGCTCTGGAAACACCATATATTTT.

The chain uses TRBV5-4 and TRBJ1-2; no reliable D call. CDR1 and CDR2 (germline): SGHNT, YYREEE (reference sequence). This CDR3 is built from 14 residues. Trimming shortened V by 0 bases and J by 7 bases, and 13 bases separated the two germline ends. In nucleotides, the CDR3 is TGTGCCAGCAGCTTGGGGACTAGAGGTGGTGGCTACACCTTC. It specifies CASSLGTRGGGYTF.

The J gene is TRBJ2-2, the V gene TRBV5-1; unclear D gene. CDR3 size: 14 residues. Germline assignment: CDR1 SGHRS and CDR2 YFSETQ. Trimming removed 2 bases from V and 2 bases from J, with 7 bases in between. As DNA, the CDR3 is TGCGCCAGCAGCTTTCAGACAAACACCGGGGAGCTGTTTTTT. This codes for CASSFQTNTGELFF.

This clone has just a few counts. The rearrangement joins TRBV6-6 to TRBJ1-1; 8 nucleotides line up with TRBD1. J was trimmed by 5 bases and V by 5 bases; bases with no gene match: 19. The CDR3 is 18 amino acids. CDR1 and CDR2 (germline): MNHNY, SVGAGI (reference sequence). The CDR3 loop reads CASSLGEDRVVRRTEAFF. The CDR3 coding sequence is TGTGCCAGCAGTCTGGGCGAGGACAGGGTCGTAAGGAGGACTGAAGCTTTCTTT.

This clone was detected a few times. This chain links TRBV5-1 with TRBJ1-2, with 7 positions matching TRBD1. The junction had 3 bases not matched to a gene; V was cut back by 3 bases and J by 4 bases. Germline V lookup: CDR1 SGHRS, CDR2 YFSETQ. This CDR3 is 13 amino acids long. The CDR3 is CASSSRDSYGYTF. The CDR3 region has the DNA TGCGCCAGCAGCTCCCGGGACAGCTATGGCTACACCTTC. The full variable domain, with the rest looked up from reference TRBV5-1 and TRBJ1-2, is KAGVTQTPRYLIKTRGQQVTLSCSPISGHRSVSWYQQTPGQGLQFLFEYFSETQRNKGNFPGRFSGRQFSNSRSEMNVSTLELGDSALYLCASSSRDSYGYTFGSGTRLTVV.

V usage is TRBV7-9 and J usage is TRBJ2-2, with 8 bases matching TRBD1. J lost 5 bases, V lost 5 bases, and 13 bases had no gene match. This CDR3 is 17 amino acids long. CDR1 is SEHNR, CDR2 FQNEAQ, per germline (reference sequence). The CDR3 loop reads CASSTTVRTGRTGELFF. CDR3 sequence (DNA): TGTGCCAGCAGCACCACAGTGAGGACAGGGAGGACCGGGGAGCTGTTTTTT.

This clone has a handful of counts. Other DNA variants within this sample encode the same CDR3. The chain links TRBV2 to TRBJ2-5, with D unclear. CDR1 SNHLY and CDR2 FYNNEI come from the germline V gene. V was cut by 5 bases and J by 5 bases, with 6 bases left in between. This CDR3 is 11 amino acids long. The CDR3 here is CASSPGETQYF. The CDR3 DNA is TGTGCCAGCAGTCCCGGGGAGACCCAGTACTTC.

V gene TRBV27 combines with J gene TRBJ2-7, with TRBD2 matching over 12 bases. This CDR3 contains 15 residues. Per the germline V gene, CDR1 is MNHEY and CDR2 is SMNVEV (reference sequence). The V and J ends lost 5 bases and 1 base, in that order; junction bases with no gene match: 3. The CDR3: CASSLGTSGSYEQYF. In DNA form, the CDR3 reads TGTGCCAGCAGTCTGGGGACTAGCGGGTCCTACGAGCAGTACTTC.

The genes are TRBV28 and TRBJ1-5, with TRBD1 as a possible D gene (5 bases). Trimming stripped 3 bases from V and 0 bases from J, with 15 bases between. Germline CDR1 reads MDHEN; CDR2 reads SYDVKM. CDR3 length equals 17 residues. Here the CDR3 DNA reads TGTGCCAGCAGTTTGCTCCGGGGGACTTATAGCAATCAGCCCCAGCATTTT. It is translated as CASSLLRGTYSNQPQHF.

The chain couples TRBV7-8 to TRBJ2-2, with 8 positions matching TRBD1. V shed 2 bases and J 0 bases; nucleotides not matched to a gene: 14. The CDR3 length is 20 residues. In germline, CDR1 is SGHVS, CDR2 FQNEAQ. CDR3 amino acids: CASSLNSLQGVSPNTGELFF. CDR3 nucleotide sequence: TGTGCCAGCAGCTTAAATTCATTACAGGGGGTGAGCCCGAACACCGGGGAGCTGTTTTTT.

The chain joins TRBV25-1 to TRBJ1-2; 9 bases line up with TRBD1. The junction had 14 bases not matched to a gene; V was cut back by 4 bases and J by 5 bases. The CDR3 loop spans 17 amino acids. Per germline, CDR1 MGHDK and CDR2 SYGVNS. The CDR3 DNA reads TGTGCCAGCAGTGGGGGGACAGGGCTACAAGATGGGTATGGCTACACCTTC. Protein product: CASSGGTGLQDGYGYTF.

The chain employs TRBV25-1 and TRBJ2-7; D gene ambiguous. The CDR3 runs 12 residues. Trimming took 6 bases from V and 4 from J, leaving 10 bases between them. In germline, CDR1 is MGHDK, CDR2 SYGVNS. This CDR3 is CASRLDTYEQYF. For the CDR3, the DNA is TGTGCCAGCAGACTCGACACGTACGAGCAGTACTTC.

This clone was seen more than once but under ten times. The chain recombines TRBV30 with TRBJ2-3; 7 nucleotides align to TRBD1. This CDR3 contains 15 residues. J was trimmed by 0 bases and V by 3 bases; bases with no gene match: 6. Germline V lookup: CDR1 GTSNPN, CDR2 SVGIG (reference sequence). CDR3 protein: CAWRLQGRSTDTQYF. The DNA of the CDR3 is TGTGCCTGGAGATTACAGGGGCGAAGCACAGATACGCAGTATTTT.